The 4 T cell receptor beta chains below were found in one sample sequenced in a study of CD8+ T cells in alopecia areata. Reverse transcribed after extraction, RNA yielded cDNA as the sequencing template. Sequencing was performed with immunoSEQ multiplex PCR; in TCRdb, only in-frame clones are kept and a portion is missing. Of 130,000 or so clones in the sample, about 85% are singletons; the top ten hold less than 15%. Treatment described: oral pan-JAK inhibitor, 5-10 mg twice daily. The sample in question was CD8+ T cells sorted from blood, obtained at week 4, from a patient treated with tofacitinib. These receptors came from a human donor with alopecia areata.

The CDR3 DNA reads TGTGCCAGCAGTTACTTCGCGGGGCGCATCGGCTACGAGCAGTACTTC. As protein: CASSYFAGRIGYEQYF. V usage is TRBV6-5 and J usage is TRBJ2-7, with D perhaps TRBD2 (6 bases). Trimming cost V 1 base and J 3 bases, with 16 bases left between them. This CDR3 comprises 16 residues. Looked up from germline, CDR1 is MNHEY and CDR2 is SVGAGI.

CDR3 sequence: CASSPRGHEQYF. In nucleotides, the CDR3 is TGTGCCAGCAGCCCAAGAGGCCACGAGCAGTACTTC. The V gene is TRBV5-4, the J gene TRBJ2-7; D uncertain. There are 12 residues in the CDR3. Per the germline V gene, CDR1 is SGHNT and CDR2 is YYREEE (reference sequence). Trimming removed 4 bases from V and 5 bases from J, with 10 bases in between. The whole variable domain, filled in from reference TRBV5-4 and TRBJ2-7, reads ETGVTQSPTHLIKTRGQQVTLRCSSQSGHNTVSWYQQALGQGPQFIFQYYREEENGRGNFPPRFSGLQFPNYSSELNVNALELDDSALYLCASSPRGHEQYFGPGTRLTVT.

The CDR3, as DNA: TGTGCCAGCAGCCACACCAATAATGAAGCTTTCTTT. Translating it yields CASSHTNNEAFF. The chain carries TRBV27 and TRBJ1-1, with D unresolved. V was shortened by 6 bases and J by 7 bases, with 12 bases between the two germline ends. Germline values: CDR1 MNHEY, CDR2 SMNVEV (reference sequence). The CDR3 is 12 amino acids.

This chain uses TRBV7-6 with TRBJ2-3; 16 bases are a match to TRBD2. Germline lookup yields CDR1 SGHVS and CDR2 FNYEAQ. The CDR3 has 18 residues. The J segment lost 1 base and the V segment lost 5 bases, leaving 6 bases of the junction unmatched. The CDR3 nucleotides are TGTGCCAGCAGCGCGGGACTAGCGGGAGGGCGAGGCACAGATACGCAGTATTTT. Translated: CASSAGLAGGRGTDTQYF.